The sequence of this T cell receptor (beta chain) was determined in a study of blood T cell repertoires in COVID-19. Generated by immunoSEQ multiplex PCR, the TCRdb table keeps only in-frame clones and is missing some. The repertoire includes around 260,000 clones, 90% of them detected once, and around 1.1% sits in the top ten. CDR3 length: 17 residues. CDR1 is SGHDN and CDR2 is FVKESK in the germline V gene. Trimming pared 2 bases from V and 5 bases from J, leaving 18 bases between. Each participant's cohort was designated according to participant-reported clinical history. Recovered participants had two consecutive negative NP/OP PCR tests, healthcare professional clearance, or symptom resolution.

Sequencing was carried out using PBMCs or T cells enriched from blood (not recorded which). This rearrangement joins TRBV14 to TRBJ2-2; a possible D gene is TRBD2 (5 bases). The receptor's source is a woman in her 30s who had recovered from COVID-19. CDR3 sequence: CASSQLQLGELTGELFF. CDR3 coding DNA: TGTGCCAGCAGCCAACTTCAACTCGGGGAGTTAACCGGGGAGCTGTTTTTT.